The T cell receptor beta chain described here comes from a study of early T cells in non-severe SARS-CoV-2 infection. CDR1 and CDR2 from the germline V gene are LNHNV and YYDKDF (reference sequence). V dropped 3 bases and J dropped 4; count of bases not matched to a gene: 3. The CDR3 covers 14 residues. The library protocol tagged individual cDNA molecules with unique molecular identifiers. A single record per CDR3 protein comes from TCRdb applying MiXCR to the 5' RACE reads. Counted here are some 59,000 distinct CDR3 sequences, roughly 9% occurring once; the ten biggest clones make up around 3.6%. This clonotype was counted at least ten times.

This receptor was taken from an adult who was a healthcare worker with PCR-confirmed SARS-CoV-2 infection or an uninfected control (not recorded which). The chain carries TRBV15 and TRBJ2-7; 10 nucleotides align to TRBD1. Specimen: whole blood, collected at baseline. The CDR3 sequence: CATSRDRGRYEQYF. Written as DNA, the CDR3 is TGTGCCACCAGCAGGGACAGGGGGAGGTACGAGCAGTACTTC.